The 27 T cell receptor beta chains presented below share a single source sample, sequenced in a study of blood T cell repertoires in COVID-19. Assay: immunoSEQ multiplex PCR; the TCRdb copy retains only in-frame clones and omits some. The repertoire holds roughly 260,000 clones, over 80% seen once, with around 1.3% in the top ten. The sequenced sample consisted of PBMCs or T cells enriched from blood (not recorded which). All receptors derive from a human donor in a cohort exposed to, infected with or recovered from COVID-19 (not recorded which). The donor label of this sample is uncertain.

CDR3 in amino acids: CAISEGTRTVYEQYF. CDR3 bases: TGTGCCATCAGTGAGGGTACCCGGACAGTCTACGAGCAGTACTTC. The J gene is TRBJ2-7, the V gene TRBV10-3; D possibly corresponds to TRBD1 (6 bases). Germline V gene data show CDR1 as ENHRY and CDR2 as SYGVKD. Deletions cut 2 bases from V and 3 bases from J, with 14 bases between. This CDR3 is 15 amino acids long.

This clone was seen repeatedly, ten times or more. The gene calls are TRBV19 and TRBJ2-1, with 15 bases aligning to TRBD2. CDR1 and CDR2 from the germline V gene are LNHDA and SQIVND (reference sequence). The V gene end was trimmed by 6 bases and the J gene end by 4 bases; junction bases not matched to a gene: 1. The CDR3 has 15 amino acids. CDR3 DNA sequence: TGTGCCAGTAGGGGACTAGCGGGGGGATACAATGAGCAGTTCTTC. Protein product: CASRGLAGGYNEQFF. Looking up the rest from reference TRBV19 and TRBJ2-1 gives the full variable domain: DGGITQSPKYLFRKEGQNVTLSCEQNLNHDAMYWYRQDPGQGLRLIYYSQIVNDFQKGDIAEGYSVSREKKESFPLTVTSAQKNPTAFYLCASRGLAGGYNEQFFGPGTRLTVL.

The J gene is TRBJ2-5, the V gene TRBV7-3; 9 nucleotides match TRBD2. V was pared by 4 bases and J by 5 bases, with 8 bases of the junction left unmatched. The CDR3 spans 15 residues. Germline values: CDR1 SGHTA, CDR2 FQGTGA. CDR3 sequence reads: CASSSRRGGRETQYF. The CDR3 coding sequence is TGTGCCAGCAGCTCCCGGCGGGGGGGCCGGGAGACCCAGTACTTC.

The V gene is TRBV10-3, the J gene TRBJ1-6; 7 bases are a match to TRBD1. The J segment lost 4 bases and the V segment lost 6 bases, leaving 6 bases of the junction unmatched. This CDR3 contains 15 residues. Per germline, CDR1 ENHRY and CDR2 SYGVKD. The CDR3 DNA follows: TGTGCCATCAGCCGGGACAGTCATTATAATTCACCCCTCCACTTT. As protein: CAISRDSHYNSPLHF.

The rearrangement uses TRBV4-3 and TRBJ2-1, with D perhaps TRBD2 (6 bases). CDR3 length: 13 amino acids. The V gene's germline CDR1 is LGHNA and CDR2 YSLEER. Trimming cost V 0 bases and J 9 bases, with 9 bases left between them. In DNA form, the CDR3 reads TGCGCCAGCAGCCAAGATATCGGGGGTGAGCAGTTCTTC. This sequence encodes CASSQDIGGEQFF.

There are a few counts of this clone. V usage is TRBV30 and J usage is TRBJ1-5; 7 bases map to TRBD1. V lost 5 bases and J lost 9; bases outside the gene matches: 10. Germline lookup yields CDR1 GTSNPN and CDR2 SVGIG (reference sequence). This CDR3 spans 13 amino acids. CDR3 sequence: CAWARDSGGPQHF. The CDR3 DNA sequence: TGTGCCTGGGCCCGGGACAGTGGAGGGCCCCAGCATTTT.

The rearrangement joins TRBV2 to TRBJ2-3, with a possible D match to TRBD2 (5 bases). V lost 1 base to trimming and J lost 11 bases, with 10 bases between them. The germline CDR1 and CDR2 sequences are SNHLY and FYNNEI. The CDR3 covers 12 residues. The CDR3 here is CASSEGATMQYF. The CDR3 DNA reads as TGTGCCAGCAGTGAAGGGGCGACTATGCAGTATTTT.

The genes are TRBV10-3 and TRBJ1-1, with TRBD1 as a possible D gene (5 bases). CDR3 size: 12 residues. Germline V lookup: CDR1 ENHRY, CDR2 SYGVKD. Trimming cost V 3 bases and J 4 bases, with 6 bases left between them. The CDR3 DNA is TGTGCCATCAGTGACAGGGCCACTGAAGCTTTCTTT. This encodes CAISDRATEAFF.

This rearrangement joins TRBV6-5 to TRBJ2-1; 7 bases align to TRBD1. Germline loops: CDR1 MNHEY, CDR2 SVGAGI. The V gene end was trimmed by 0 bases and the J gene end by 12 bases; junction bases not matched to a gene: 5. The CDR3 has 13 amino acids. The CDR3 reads CASSYSNNRGQFF. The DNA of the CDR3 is TGTGCCAGCAGTTACTCGAATAACAGGGGGCAGTTCTTC.

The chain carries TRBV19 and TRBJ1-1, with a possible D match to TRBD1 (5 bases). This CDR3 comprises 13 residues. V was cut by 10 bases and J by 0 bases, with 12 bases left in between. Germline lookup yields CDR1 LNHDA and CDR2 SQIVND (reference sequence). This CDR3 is CAISQQVNTEAFF. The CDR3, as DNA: TGTGCCATCTCACAACAGGTGAACACTGAAGCTTTCTTT.

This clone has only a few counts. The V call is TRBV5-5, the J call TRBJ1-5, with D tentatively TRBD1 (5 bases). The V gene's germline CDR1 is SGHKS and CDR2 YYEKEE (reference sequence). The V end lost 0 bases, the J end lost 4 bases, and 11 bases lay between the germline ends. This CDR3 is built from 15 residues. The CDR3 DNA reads TGTGCCAGCAGCTTGGTACTACGGGGGAATCAGCCCCAGCATTTT. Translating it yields CASSLVLRGNQPQHF.

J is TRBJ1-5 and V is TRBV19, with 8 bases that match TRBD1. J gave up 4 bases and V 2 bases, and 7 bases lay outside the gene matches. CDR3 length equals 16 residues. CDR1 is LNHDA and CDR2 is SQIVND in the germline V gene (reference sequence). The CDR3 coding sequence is TGTGCCAGTAGTATATACGGACAGGGCCGAAATCAGCCCCAGCATTTT. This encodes CASSIYGQGRNQPQHF.

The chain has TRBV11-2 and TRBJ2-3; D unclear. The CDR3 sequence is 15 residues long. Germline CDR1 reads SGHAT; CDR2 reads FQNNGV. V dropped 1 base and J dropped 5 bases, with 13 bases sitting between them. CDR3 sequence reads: CASSLVRGSVDTQYF. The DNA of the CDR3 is TGTGCCAGCAGCTTAGTACGAGGAAGCGTAGATACGCAGTATTTT. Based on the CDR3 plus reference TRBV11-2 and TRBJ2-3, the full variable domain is EAGVAQSPRYKIIEKRQSVAFWCNPISGHATLYWYQQILGQGPKLLIQFQNNGVVDDSQLPKDRFSAERLKGVDSTLKIQPAKLEDSAVYLCASSLVRGSVDTQYFGPGTRLTVL.

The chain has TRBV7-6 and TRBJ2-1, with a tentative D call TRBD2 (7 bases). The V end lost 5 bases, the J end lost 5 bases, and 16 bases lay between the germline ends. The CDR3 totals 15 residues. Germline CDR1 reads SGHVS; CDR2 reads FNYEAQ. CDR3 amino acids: CASSPVGGLNNEQFF. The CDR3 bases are TGTGCCAGCAGCCCTGTCGGGGGGCTAAACAATGAGCAGTTCTTC.

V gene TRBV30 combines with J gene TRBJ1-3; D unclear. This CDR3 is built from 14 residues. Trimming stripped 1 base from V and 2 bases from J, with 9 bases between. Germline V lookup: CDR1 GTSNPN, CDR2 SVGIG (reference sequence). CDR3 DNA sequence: TGTGCCTGGAGTGCGGGGTCGACTGGAAACACCATATATTTT. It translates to CAWSAGSTGNTIYF.

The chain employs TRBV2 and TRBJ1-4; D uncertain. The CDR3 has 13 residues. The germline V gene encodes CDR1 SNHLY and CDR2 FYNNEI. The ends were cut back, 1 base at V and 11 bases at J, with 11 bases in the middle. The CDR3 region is CASSEGAAAKLFF. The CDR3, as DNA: TGTGCCAGCAGTGAAGGGGCAGCAGCTAAACTGTTTTTT.

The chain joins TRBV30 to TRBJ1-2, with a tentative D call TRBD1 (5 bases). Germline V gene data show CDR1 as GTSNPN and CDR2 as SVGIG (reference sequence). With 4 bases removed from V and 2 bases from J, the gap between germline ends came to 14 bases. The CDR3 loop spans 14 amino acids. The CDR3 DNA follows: TGTGCCTGGACCTACGAAGGGGAAAACTATGGCTACACCTTC. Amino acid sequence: CAWTYEGENYGYTF.

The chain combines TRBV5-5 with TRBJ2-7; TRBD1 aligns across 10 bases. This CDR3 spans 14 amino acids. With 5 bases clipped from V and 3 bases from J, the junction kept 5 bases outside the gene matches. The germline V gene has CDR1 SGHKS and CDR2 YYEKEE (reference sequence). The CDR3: CASRPGTGDYEQYF. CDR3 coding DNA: TGTGCCAGCAGACCCGGGACAGGGGACTACGAGCAGTACTTC.

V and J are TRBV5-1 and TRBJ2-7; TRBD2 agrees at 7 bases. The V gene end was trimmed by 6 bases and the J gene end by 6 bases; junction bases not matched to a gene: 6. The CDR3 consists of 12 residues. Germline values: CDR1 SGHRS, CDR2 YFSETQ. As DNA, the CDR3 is TGCGCCAGCACCGTGGGGGAGGGCGAGCAGTACTTC. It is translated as CASTVGEGEQYF. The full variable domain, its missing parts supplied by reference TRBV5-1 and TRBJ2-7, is KAGVTQTPRYLIKTRGQQVTLSCSPISGHRSVSWYQQTPGQGLQFLFEYFSETQRNKGNFPGRFSGRQFSNSRSEMNVSTLELGDSALYLCASTVGEGEQYFGPGTRLTVT.

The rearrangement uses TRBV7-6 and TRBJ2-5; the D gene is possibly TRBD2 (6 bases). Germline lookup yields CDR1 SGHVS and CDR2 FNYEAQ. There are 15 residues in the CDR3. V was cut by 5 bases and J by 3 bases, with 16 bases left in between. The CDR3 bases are TGTGCCAGCAGCCCCGCCGGAGGGCCGAAAGAGACCCAGTACTTC. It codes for CASSPAGGPKETQYF.

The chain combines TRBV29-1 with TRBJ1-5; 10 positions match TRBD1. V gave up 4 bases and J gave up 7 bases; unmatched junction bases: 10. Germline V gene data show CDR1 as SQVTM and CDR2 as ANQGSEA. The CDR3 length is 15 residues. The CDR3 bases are TGCAGCGTTGCTTACGGGACAGGGGATGAGCAGCCCCAGCATTTT. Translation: CSVAYGTGDEQPQHF.

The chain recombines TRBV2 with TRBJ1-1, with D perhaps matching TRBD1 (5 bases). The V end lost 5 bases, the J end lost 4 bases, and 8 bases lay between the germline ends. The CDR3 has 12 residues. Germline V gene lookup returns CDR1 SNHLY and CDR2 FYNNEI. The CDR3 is CASSIQGTEAFF. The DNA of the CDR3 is TGTGCCAGCAGTATTCAGGGCACTGAAGCTTTCTTT.

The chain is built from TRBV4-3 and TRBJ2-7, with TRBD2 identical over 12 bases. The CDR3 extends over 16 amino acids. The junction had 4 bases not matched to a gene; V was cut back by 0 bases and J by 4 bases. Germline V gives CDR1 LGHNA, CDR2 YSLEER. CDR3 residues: CASSQETSGGFYEQYF. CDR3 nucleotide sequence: TGCGCCAGCAGCCAAGAAACTAGCGGGGGGTTTTACGAGCAGTACTTC.

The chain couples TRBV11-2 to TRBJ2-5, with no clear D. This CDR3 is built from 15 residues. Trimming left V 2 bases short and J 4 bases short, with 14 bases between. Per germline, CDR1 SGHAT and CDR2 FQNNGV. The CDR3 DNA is TGTGCCAGCAGCTTAAGCAGAAGACCAGGAGAGACCCAGTACTTC. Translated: CASSLSRRPGETQYF.

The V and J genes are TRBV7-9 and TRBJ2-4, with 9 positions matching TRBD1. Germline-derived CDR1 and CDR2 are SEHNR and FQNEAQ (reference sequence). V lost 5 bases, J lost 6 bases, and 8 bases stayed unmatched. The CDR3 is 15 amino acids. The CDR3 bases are TGTGCCAGCAGCCCCCGACAGGGGGGGAGAAACATTCAGTACTTC. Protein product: CASSPRQGGRNIQYF.

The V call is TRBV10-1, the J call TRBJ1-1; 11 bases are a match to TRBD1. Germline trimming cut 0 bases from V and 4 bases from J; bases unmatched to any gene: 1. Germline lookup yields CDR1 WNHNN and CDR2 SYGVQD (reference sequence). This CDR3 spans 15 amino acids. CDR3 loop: CASSESGTGGTEAFF. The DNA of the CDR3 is TGCGCCAGCAGTGAGTCCGGGACAGGGGGCACTGAAGCTTTCTTT.

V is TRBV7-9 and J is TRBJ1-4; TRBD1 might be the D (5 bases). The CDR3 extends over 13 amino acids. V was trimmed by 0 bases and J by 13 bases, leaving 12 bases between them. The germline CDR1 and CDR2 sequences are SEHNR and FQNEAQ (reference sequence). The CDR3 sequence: CASSLAPGLGLFF. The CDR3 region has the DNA TGTGCCAGCAGCTTAGCCCCAGGGTTGGGACTGTTTTTT.